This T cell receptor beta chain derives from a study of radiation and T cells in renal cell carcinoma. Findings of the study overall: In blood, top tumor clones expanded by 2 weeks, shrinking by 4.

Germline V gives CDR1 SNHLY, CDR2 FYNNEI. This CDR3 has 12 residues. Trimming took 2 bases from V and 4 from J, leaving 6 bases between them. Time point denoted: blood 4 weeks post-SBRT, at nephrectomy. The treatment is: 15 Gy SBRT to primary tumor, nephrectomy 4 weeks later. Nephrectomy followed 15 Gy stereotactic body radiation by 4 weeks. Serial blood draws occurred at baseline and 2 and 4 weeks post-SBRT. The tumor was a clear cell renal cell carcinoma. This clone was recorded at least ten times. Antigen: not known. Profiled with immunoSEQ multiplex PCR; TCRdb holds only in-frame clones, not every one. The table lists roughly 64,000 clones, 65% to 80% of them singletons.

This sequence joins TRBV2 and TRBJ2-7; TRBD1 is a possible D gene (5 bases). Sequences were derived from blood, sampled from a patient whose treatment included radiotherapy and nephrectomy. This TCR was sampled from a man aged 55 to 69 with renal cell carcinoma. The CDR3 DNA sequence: TGTGCCAGCAGTGAACAGGGTTACGAGCAGTACTTC. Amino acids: CASSEQGYEQYF.